This record looks at one T cell receptor beta chain sequence and its context. This clonotype was seen at least ten times. Its antigen is not yet known. Per-nucleotide qualities are absent, and no much larger clonotype sits a single base away. The data were taken from a study of T cell repertoires in cytomegalovirus infection (dated 2019 in TCRdb). Broadly, across the study: The HLA type of each donor mattered for the analysis, because public TCR beta signatures pointed to carriage of CMV infection along with the matching HLA type.

The germline V gene supplies CDR1 MDHEN and CDR2 SYDVKM. The CDR3 spans 17 residues, from the cysteine through the phenylalanine. Only CDR3 DNA is held: 51 bases, read in frame from base 1. The V and J ends are trimmed by 5 bases and 2 bases, leaving 21 bases between them. Sequenced on an Illumina HiSeq 1500. In-frame beta chains were kept once TCRdb had trimmed the public reads at Q25 with fastp and called clones with MiXCR. Entries are consolidated by CDR3 protein sequence, retaining the most common genes and DNA. This sample has about 300,000 distinct CDR3 sequences in its table, and roughly a tenth of those were observed once. Of the sample, approximately 2.4% is held by the ten largest clones. What the work shows at the level of the full study, not this receptor alone: Cumulative frequency of public TCR beta family members discriminated carriers of CMV infection plus the relevant HLA type in this cohort and an independent approximately 370-donor cohort. In the ex vivo response, HLA-C-restricted CMV-specific TCR beta clonotypes were dominant, and in two of eight donors the single most frequent clonotype came from this HLA-C-restricted group.

In this chain, TRBV28 is recombined with TRBJ1-2; possibly the D gene is TRBD1, per 6 matching bases. This clonotype was obtained from a human donor in good health (CMV status not recorded). Some clones in this sample may be carry-over from other donors' samples. The sequenced sample was PBMCs. The CDR3 in this case is CASSPRAYRVPNYGYTF. The DNA sequence reads TGTGCCAGCAGTCCGAGGGCCTACAGGGTTCCGAACTATGGCTACACCTTC.